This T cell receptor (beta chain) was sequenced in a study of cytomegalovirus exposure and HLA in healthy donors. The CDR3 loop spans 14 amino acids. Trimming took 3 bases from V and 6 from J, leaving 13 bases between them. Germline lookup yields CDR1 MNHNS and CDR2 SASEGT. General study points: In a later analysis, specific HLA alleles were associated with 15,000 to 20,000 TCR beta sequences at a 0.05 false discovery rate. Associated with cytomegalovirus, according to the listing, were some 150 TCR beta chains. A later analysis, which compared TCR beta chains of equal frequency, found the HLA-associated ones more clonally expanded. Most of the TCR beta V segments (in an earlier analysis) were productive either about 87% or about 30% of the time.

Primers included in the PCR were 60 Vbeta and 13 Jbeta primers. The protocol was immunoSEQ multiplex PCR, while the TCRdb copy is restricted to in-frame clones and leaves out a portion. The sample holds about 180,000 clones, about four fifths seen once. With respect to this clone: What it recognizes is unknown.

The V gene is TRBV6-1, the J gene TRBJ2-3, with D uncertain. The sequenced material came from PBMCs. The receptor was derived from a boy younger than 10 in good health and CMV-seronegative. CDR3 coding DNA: TGTGCCAGCAGTGAGAGGCCCATGTTCGATACGCAGTATTTT. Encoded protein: CASSERPMFDTQYF.